This TCR beta chain is drawn from a study of control samples from healthy donors and cancer patients. This table comes from immunoSEQ multiplex PCR, and its TCRdb copy is limited to in-frame clones, with some not included. The profile covers 130,000 or so clones, with roughly 94% appearing a single time and about an eighth taken by the ten largest. The CDR3 contains 14 residues. The J segment lost 7 bases and the V segment lost 4 bases, leaving 6 bases of the junction unmatched. The germline CDR1 and CDR2 sequences are SGDLS and YYNGEE. This clone appeared a single time. Sample: blood. The receptor was isolated from a man in his forties in good health. J is TRBJ1-3 and V is TRBV9; 9 bases are shared with TRBD1. Here the CDR3 DNA reads TGTGCCAGCAGCTCGGGACAGGGCGGGAACACCATATATTTT. It encodes CASSSGQGGNTIYF. Together with reference TRBV9 and TRBJ1-3, the CDR3 gives the full variable domain: DSGVTQTPKHLITATGQRVTLRCSPRSGDLSVYWYQQSLDQGLQFLIQYYNGEERAKGNILERFSAQQFPDLHSELNLSSLELGDSALYFCASSSGQGGNTIYFGEGSWLTVV.